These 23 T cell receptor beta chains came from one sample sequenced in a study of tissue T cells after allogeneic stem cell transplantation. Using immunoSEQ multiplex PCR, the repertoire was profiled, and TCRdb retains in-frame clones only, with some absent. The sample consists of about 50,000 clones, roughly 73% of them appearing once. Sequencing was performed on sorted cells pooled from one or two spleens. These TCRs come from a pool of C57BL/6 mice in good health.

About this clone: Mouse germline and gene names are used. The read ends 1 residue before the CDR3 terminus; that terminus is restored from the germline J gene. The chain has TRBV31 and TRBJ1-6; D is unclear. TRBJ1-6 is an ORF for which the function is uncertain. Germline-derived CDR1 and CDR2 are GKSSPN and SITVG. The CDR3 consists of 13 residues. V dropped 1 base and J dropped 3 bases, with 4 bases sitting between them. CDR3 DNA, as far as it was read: TGTGCCTGGAGTCCAGGCTATAATTCGCCCCTCTAC. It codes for CAWSPGYNSPLY. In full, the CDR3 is CAWSPGYNSPLYF.

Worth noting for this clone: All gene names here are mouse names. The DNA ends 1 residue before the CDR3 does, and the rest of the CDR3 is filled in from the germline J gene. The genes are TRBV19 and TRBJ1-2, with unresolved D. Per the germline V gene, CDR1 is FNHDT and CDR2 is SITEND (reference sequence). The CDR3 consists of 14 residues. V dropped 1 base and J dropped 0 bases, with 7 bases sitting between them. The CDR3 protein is CASSISQSNSDYTF. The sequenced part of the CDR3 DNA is TGTGCCAGCAGTATAAGTCAGTCAAACTCCGACTACACC.

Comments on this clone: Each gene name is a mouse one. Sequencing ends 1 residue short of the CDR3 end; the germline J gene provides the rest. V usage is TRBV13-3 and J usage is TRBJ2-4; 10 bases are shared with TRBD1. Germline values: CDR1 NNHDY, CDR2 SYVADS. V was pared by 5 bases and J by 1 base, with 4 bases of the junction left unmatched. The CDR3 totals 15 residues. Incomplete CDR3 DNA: TGTGCCAGCAGCGGGGACAGGGGTGGTCAAAACACCTTGTAC. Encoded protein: CASSGDRGGQNTLY. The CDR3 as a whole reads CASSGDRGGQNTLYF. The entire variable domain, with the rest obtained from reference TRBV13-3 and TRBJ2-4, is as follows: EAAVTQSPRSKVAVTGGKVTLSCHQTNNHDYMYWYRQDTGHGLRLIHYSYVADSTEKGDIPDGYKASRPSQENFSLILELASLSQTAVYFCASSGDRGGQNTLYFGAGTRLSVL.

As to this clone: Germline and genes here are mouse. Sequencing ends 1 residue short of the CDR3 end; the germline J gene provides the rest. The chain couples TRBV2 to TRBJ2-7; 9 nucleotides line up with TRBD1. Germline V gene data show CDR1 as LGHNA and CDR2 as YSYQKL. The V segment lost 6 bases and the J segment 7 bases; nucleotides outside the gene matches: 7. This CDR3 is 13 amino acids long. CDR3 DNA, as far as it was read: TGTGCCAGCAGTCGGGACAGGGAGGGGGAACAGTAC. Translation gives CASSRDREGEQY. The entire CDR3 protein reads CASSRDREGEQYF.

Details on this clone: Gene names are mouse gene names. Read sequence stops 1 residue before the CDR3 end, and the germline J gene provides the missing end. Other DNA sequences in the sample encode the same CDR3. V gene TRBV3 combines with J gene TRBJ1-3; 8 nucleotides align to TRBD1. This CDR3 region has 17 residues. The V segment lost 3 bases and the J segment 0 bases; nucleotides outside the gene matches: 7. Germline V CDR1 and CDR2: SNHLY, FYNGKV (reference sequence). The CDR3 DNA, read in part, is TGTGCCAGCAGCTTCAGGGGGCAGAGATTTTCTGGAAATACGCTCTAT. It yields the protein CASSFRGQRFSGNTLY. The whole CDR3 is CASSFRGQRFSGNTLYF.

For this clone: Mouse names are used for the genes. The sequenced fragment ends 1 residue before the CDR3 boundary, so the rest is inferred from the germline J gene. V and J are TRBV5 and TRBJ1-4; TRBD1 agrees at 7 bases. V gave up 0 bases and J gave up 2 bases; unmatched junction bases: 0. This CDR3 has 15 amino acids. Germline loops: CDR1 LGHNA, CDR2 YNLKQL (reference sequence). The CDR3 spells CASSQEQGSNERLFF. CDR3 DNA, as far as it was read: TGTGCCAGCAGCCAAGAACAGGGGTCCAACGAAAGATTATTT.

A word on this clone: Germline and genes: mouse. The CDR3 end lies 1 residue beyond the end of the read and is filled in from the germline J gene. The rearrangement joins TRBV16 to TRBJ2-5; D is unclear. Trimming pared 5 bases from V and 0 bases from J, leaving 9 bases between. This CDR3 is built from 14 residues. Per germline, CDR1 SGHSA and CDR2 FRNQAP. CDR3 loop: CASSPFLNQDTQYF. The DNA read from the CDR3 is TGTGCAAGCAGCCCCTTCCTTAACCAAGACACCCAGTAC.

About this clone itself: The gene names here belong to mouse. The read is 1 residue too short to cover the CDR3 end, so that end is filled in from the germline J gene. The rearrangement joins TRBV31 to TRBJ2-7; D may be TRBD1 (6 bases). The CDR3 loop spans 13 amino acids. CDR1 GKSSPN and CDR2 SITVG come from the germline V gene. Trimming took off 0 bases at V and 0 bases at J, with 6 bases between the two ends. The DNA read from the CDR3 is TGTGCCTGGAGTCTGGGACACTCCTATGAACAGTAC. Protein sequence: CAWSLGHSYEQY. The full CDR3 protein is CAWSLGHSYEQYF.

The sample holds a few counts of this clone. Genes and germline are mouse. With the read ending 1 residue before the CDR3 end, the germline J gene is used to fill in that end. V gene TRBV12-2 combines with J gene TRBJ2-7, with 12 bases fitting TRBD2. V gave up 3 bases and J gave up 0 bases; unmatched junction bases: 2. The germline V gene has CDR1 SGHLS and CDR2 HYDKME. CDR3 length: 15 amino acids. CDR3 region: CASSGLGGSSYEQYF. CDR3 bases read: TGTGCCAGCTCTGGACTGGGGGGGAGCTCCTATGAACAGTAC.

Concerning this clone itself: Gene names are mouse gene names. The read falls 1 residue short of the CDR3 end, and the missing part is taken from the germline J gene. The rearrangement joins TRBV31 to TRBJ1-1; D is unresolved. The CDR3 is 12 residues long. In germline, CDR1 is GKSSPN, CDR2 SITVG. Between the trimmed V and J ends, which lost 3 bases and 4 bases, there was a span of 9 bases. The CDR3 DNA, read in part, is TGTGCCTGGAGGCAGGAGGTCACAGAAGTCTTC. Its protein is CAWRQEVTEVF. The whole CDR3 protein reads CAWRQEVTEVFF.

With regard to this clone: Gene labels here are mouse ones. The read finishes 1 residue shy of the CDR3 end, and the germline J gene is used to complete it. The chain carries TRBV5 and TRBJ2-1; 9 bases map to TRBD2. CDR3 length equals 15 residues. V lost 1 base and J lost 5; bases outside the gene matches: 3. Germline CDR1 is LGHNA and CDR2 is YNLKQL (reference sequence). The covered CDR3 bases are TGTGCCAGCAGCCAAGCTGGGGGGGTCGATGCTGAGCAGTTC. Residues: CASSQAGGVDAEQF. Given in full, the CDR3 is CASSQAGGVDAEQFF.

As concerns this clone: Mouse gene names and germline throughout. The part of the CDR3 DNA that was read is TGTGCCAGCACCCCGACAGGGGGCACAGAAGTCTTC. Translated: CASTPTGGTEVF. The whole CDR3 sequence is CASTPTGGTEVFF. The chain carries TRBV19 and TRBJ1-1, with 9 nucleotides matching TRBD1. Read coverage stops 1 residue before the CDR3 terminus; the germline J gene supplies the remainder. This CDR3 is built from 13 residues. Germline V CDR1 and CDR2: FNHDT, SITEND (reference sequence). V gave up 6 bases and J gave up 4 bases; unmatched junction bases: 4.

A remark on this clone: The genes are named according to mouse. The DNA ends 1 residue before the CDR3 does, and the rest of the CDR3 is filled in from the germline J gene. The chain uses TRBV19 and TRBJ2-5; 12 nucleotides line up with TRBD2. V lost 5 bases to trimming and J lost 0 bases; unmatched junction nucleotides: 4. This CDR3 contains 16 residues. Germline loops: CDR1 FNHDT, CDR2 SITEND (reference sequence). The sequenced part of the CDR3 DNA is TGTGCCAGCAGCCGGGGACTGGGGGGTAACCAAGACACCCAGTAC. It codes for CASSRGLGGNQDTQY. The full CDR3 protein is CASSRGLGGNQDTQYF.

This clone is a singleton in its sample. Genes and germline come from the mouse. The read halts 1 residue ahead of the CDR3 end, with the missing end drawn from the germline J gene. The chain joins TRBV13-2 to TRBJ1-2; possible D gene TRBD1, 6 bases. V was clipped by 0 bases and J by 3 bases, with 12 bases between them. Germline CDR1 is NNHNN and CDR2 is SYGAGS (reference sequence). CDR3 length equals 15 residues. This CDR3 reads CASGDVEGEDSDYTF. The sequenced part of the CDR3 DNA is TGTGCCAGCGGTGATGTGGAGGGGGAAGACTCCGACTACACC.

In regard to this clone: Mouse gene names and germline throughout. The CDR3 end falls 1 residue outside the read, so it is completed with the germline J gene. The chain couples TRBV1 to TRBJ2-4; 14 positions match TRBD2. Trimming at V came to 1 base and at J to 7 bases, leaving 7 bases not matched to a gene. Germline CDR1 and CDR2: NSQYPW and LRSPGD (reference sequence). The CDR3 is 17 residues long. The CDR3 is CTCSAAGTGGARDTLYF. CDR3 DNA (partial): TGCACCTGCAGTGCAGCCGGGACTGGGGGGGCGCGAGACACCTTGTAC.

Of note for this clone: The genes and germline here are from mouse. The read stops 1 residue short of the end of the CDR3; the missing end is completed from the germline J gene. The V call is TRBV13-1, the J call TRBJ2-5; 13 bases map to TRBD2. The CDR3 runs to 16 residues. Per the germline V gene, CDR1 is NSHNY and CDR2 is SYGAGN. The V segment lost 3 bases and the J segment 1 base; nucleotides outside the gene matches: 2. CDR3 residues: CASSGTGGAYQDTQYF. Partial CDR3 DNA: TGTGCCAGCAGTGGGACTGGGGGGGCTTACCAAGACACCCAGTAC.

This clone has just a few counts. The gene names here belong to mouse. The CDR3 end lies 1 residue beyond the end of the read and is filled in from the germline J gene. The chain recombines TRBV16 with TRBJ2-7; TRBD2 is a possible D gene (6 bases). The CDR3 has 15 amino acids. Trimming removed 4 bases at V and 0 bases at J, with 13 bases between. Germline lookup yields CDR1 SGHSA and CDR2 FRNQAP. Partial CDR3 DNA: TGTGCAAGCAGCTCCCCGGGACTTAGCTCCTATGAACAGTAC. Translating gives CASSSPGLSSYEQY. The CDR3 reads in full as CASSSPGLSSYEQYF.

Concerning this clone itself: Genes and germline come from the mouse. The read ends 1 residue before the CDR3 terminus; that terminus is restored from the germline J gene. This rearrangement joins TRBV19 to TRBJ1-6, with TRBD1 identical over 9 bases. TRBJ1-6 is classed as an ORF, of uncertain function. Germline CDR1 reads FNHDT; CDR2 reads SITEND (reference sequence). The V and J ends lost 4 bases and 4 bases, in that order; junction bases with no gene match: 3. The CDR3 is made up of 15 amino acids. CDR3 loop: CASSSGQGYNSPLYF. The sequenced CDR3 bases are TGTGCCAGCAGTTCGGGACAGGGTTATAATTCGCCCCTCTAC.

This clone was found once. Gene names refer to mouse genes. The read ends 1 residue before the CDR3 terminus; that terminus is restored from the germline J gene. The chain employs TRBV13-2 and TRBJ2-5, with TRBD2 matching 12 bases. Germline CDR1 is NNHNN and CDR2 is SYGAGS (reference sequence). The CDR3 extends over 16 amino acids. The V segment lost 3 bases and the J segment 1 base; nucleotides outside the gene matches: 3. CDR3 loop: CASGGLGGRDQDTQYF. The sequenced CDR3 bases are TGTGCCAGCGGTGGACTGGGGGGGCGCGACCAAGACACCCAGTAC.

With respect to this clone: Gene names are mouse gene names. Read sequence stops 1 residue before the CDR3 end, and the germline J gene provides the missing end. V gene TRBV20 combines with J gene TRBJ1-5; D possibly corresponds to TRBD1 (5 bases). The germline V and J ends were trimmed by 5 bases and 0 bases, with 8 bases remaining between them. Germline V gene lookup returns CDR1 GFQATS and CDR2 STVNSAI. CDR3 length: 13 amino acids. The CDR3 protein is CGAWTFNNQAPLF. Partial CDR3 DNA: TGTGGTGCTTGGACATTTAACAACCAGGCTCCGCTT.

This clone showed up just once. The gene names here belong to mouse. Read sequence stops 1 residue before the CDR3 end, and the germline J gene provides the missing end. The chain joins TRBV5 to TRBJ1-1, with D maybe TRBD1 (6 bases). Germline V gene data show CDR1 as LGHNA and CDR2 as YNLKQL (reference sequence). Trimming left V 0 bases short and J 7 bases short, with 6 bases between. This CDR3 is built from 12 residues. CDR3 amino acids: CASSQDRGEVFF. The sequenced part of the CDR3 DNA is TGTGCCAGCAGCCAAGACAGGGGAGAAGTCTTC.

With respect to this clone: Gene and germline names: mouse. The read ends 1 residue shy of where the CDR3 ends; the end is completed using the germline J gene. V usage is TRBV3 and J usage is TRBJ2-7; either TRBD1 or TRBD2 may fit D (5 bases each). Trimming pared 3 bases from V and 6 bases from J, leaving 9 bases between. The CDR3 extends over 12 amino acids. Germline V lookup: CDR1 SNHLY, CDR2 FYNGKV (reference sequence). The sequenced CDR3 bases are TGTGCCAGCAGCTTGGGACCTCTTGAACAGTAC. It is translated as CASSLGPLEQY. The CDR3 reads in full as CASSLGPLEQYF.

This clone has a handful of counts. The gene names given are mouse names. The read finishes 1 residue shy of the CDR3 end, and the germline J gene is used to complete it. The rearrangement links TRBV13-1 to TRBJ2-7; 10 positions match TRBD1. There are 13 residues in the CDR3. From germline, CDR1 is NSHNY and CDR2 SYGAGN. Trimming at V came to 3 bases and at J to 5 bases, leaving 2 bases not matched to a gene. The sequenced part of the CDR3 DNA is TGTGCCAGCAGTGGAGGGACAGGGGATGAACAGTAC. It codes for CASSGGTGDEQY. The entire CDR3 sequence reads CASSGGTGDEQYF.